Presented here are 22 T cell receptor beta chains from one specimen sequenced in a study of OX40 agonist ivuxolimab in advanced cancers. TCRdb keeps only in-frame clones here, not all; method: immunoSEQ multiplex PCR. Among roughly 76,000 clones listed, approximately 80% were seen once. The starting material was CD4+ or CD8+ T cells sorted from blood, obtained in a trial of the OX40 agonist ivuxolimab. The source is an adult with an advanced solid tumor such as melanoma, head and neck, liver or kidney cancer.

The CDR3 sequence is CASSPTQAEETQYF. DNA for the CDR3: TGTGCCAGCTCACCAACCCAGGCGGAAGAGACCCAGTACTTC. The rearrangement links TRBV18 to TRBJ2-5; D unclear. From germline, CDR1 is KGHSH and CDR2 LQKENI. This CDR3 has 14 amino acids. V gave up 2 bases and J gave up 3 bases, with 10 bases separating them.

The chain has TRBV7-3 and TRBJ2-3; D possibly corresponds to TRBD2 (7 bases). Germline CDR1 reads SGHTA; CDR2 reads FQGTGA. The CDR3 is made up of 15 amino acids. V was trimmed by 5 bases and J by 0 bases, leaving 12 bases between them. CDR3 sequence (DNA): TGTGCCAGCAGCCCCGGGGGGCGCAGCACAGATACGCAGTATTTT. This encodes CASSPGGRSTDTQYF.

This clone was picked up a small number of times. V is TRBV7-8 and J is TRBJ2-7; 8 bases agree with TRBD1. The ends lost 2 bases at V and 3 bases at J; junction bases unmatched: 18. CDR3 length: 19 amino acids. Germline loops: CDR1 SGHVS, CDR2 FQNEAQ. The chain's CDR3 is CASSLPRDRFELSDYEQYF. The CDR3 coding sequence is TGTGCCAGCAGCTTACCCCGGGACAGGTTTGAACTATCGGACTACGAGCAGTACTTC.

V is TRBV21-1 and J is TRBJ2-7; the D call TRBD1 from the table was never checked on the DNA. TRBV21-1 is reported as a pseudogene. The CDR3 runs to 13 residues. The CDR3 DNA follows: TGTGCCAGCAGGAGACAGGGGTTATACGAGCAGTACTTC. The encoded protein is CASRRQGLYEQYF.

CDR3 sequence reads: CASSPGQLYGYTF. The CDR3 bases are TGTGCCAGCTCACCCGGACAGCTCTATGGCTACACCTTC. The chain combines TRBV18 with TRBJ1-2, with TRBD1 as a possible D gene (6 bases). The CDR3 is 13 residues long. Trimming took 3 bases from V and 4 from J, leaving 9 bases between them. The V gene's germline CDR1 is KGHSH and CDR2 LQKENI.

V usage is TRBV7-9 and J usage is TRBJ1-5; no firm D call. V was pared by 1 base and J by 5 bases, with 9 bases between. The CDR3 runs to 14 residues. Germline CDR1 is SEHNR and CDR2 is FQNEAQ (reference sequence). CDR3 sequence reads: CASSLGGNYQPQHF. CDR3 in DNA: TGTGCCAGCAGCTTAGGCGGGAACTATCAGCCCCAGCATTTT.

The CDR3 DNA is TGTGCCAGCTCACCCGAACAGAATACGCAGTATTTT. This translates into CASSPEQNTQYF. This chain links TRBV18 with TRBJ2-3, with unresolved D. V was pared by 3 bases and J by 7 bases, with 8 bases between. This CDR3 region has 12 residues. Germline V gene sequence: CDR1 KGHSH, CDR2 LQKENI.

The table lists this clone with a few counts. The chain uses TRBV19 and TRBJ2-2; TRBD1 agrees at 9 bases. Germline V lookup: CDR1 LNHDA, CDR2 SQIVND (reference sequence). CDR3 size: 14 residues. The V and J ends lost 10 bases and 6 bases, in that order; junction bases with no gene match: 9. The DNA of the CDR3 is TGTGCCACAACAGGGGGCAGATTCGCCGGGGAGCTGTTTTTT. Translation gives CATTGGRFAGELFF.

This chain links TRBV5-6 with TRBJ2-5; the D gene is possibly TRBD2 (5 bases). This CDR3 region has 12 residues. The V end was cut by 2 bases, the J end by 10 bases, with 12 bases between. Germline V gene lookup returns CDR1 SGHDT and CDR2 YYEEEE. The CDR3 here is CASSFPTGDQYF. The CDR3 DNA follows: TGTGCCAGCAGCTTCCCGACCGGGGACCAGTACTTC.

The V gene is TRBV7-2, the J gene TRBJ1-4; no firm D call. The CDR3 covers 15 residues. The V end was cut by 0 bases, the J end by 0 bases, with 5 bases between. Germline CDR1 SGHTA, CDR2 FQGNSA. The CDR3 bases are TGTGCCAGCAGCTTAGCGCCAGCAACTAATGAAAAACTGTTTTTT. It yields the protein CASSLAPATNEKLFF.

The gene calls are TRBV7-2 and TRBJ1-1, with 7 bases aligning to TRBD1. CDR3 size: 15 residues. From germline, CDR1 is SGHTA and CDR2 FQGNSA. Trimming removed 5 bases from V and 7 bases from J; junction bases left unmatched: 13. The CDR3 bases are TGTGCCAGCAGCACCGGGGGGACAGAATCGGGTGAAGCTTTCTTT. It yields the protein CASSTGGTESGEAFF.

This clone showed up just a few times. The chain employs TRBV10-3 and TRBJ2-7, with 8 bases aligning to TRBD2. The CDR3 runs to 14 residues. The V gene end was trimmed by 6 bases and the J gene end by 3 bases; junction bases not matched to a gene: 7. The germline CDR1 and CDR2 sequences are ENHRY and SYGVKD. CDR3 bases: TGTGCCATCAGGAGCGGGGGTGCGTACTACGAGCAGTACTTC. Protein sequence: CAIRSGGAYYEQYF.

The rearrangement uses TRBV18 and TRBJ2-3; 7 nucleotides line up with TRBD2. Germline assignment: CDR1 KGHSH and CDR2 LQKENI. This CDR3 comprises 16 residues. V was clipped by 3 bases and J by 0 bases; unmatched bases: 6. CDR3 residues: CASSPPGSGSTDTQYF. DNA for the CDR3: TGTGCCAGCTCACCCCCGGGTAGCGGGAGCACAGATACGCAGTATTTT.

The chain recombines TRBV15 with TRBJ2-7, with D perhaps matching TRBD2 (6 bases). This CDR3 contains 14 residues. Between the trimmed V and J ends, which lost 3 bases and 2 bases, there was a span of 11 bases. Germline CDR1 is LNHNV and CDR2 is YYDKDF (reference sequence). The DNA for the CDR3 is TGTGCCACCAGCAGGACGCGGGGTGCCTACGAGCAGTACTTC. This encodes CATSRTRGAYEQYF.

This clone was found once. The V call is TRBV7-2, the J call TRBJ1-4; 7 nucleotides match TRBD1. The CDR3 contains 14 residues. The germline V gene has CDR1 SGHTA and CDR2 FQGNSA. Losses at the gene ends were 5 bases for V and 7 bases for J; bases not matched to a gene: 7. CDR3: CASSPGGRGEKLFF. In nucleotides, the CDR3 is TGTGCCAGCAGCCCAGGGGGGAGGGGTGAAAAACTGTTTTTT. The full variable domain, completed using reference TRBV7-2 and TRBJ1-4, is GAGVSQSPSNKVTEKGKDVELRCDPISGHTALYWYRQSLGQGLEFLIYFQGNSAPDKSGLPSDRFSAERTGGSVSTLTIQRTQQEDSAVYLCASSPGGRGEKLFFGSGTQLSVL.

The chain combines TRBV7-2 with TRBJ1-1; D uncertain. Germline V gene lookup returns CDR1 SGHTA and CDR2 FQGNSA. V lost 4 bases to trimming and J lost 4 bases, with 10 bases between them. The length of the CDR3 is 13 residues. The CDR3 DNA follows: TGTGCCAGCAGCTCCGGTTATTTCACTGAAGCTTTCTTT. Its translation: CASSSGYFTEAFF.

The V and J genes are TRBV7-2 and TRBJ2-6; 7 bases are a match to TRBD1. CDR1 SGHTA and CDR2 FQGNSA come from the germline V gene. CDR3 length: 17 residues. The V segment lost 1 base and the J segment 1 base; nucleotides outside the gene matches: 4. CDR3 protein: CASSLVGQRSGANVLTF. CDR3 sequence (DNA): TGTGCCAGCAGCTTAGTGGGACAGCGTTCTGGGGCCAACGTCCTGACTTTC.

This clone showed up just a few times. This sequence joins TRBV9 and TRBJ1-3; possible D gene TRBD1, 5 bases. CDR3 length: 14 amino acids. Trimming left V 1 base short and J 3 bases short, with 8 bases between. Germline V gene sequence: CDR1 SGDLS, CDR2 YYNGEE. CDR3 DNA sequence: TGTGCCAGCAGCGTAAGGACAAATGGAAACACCATATATTTT. It codes for CASSVRTNGNTIYF.

DNA of the CDR3: TGTGCCAGCAGCTTAGGGACTAGTGGCGGGGAGCTGTTTTTT. Protein sequence: CASSLGTSGGELFF. The V call is TRBV7-3, the J call TRBJ2-2; 8 bases line up with TRBD2. J was trimmed by 7 bases and V by 2 bases; bases with no gene match: 3. The CDR3 has 14 amino acids. The V gene's germline CDR1 is SGHTA and CDR2 FQGTGA.

This clone is classed as medium-sized. The rearrangement uses TRBV7-2 and TRBJ1-2, with a possible D match to TRBD1 (5 bases). V gave up 5 bases and J gave up 2 bases, with 9 bases separating them. From germline, CDR1 is SGHTA and CDR2 FQGNSA. CDR3 length: 13 amino acids. In DNA, the CDR3 is TGTGCCAGCAGCCTCGGACAAAACTATGGCTACACCTTC. Translating it yields CASSLGQNYGYTF.

This chain uses TRBV7-8 with TRBJ2-3, with 8 bases lining up with TRBD1. The CDR3 loop spans 17 amino acids. J was trimmed by 1 base and V by 2 bases; bases with no gene match: 8. Per germline, CDR1 SGHVS and CDR2 FQNEAQ. Here the CDR3 reads CASSLFRDRKRTDTQYF. In DNA, the CDR3 is TGTGCCAGCAGCTTATTCCGGGACAGGAAACGCACAGATACGCAGTATTTT.

The genes are TRBV29-1 and TRBJ2-5; possibly TRBD1 or TRBD2 for D (5 bases each). Germline V lookup: CDR1 SQVTM, CDR2 ANQGSEA. Trimming removed 7 bases at V and 1 base at J, with 13 bases between. The CDR3 covers 13 residues. DNA for the CDR3: TGCAGCGGGGGGTCCCATCCCCAAGAGACCCAGTACTTC. It specifies CSGGSHPQETQYF.